The clone carrying this T cell receptor (beta chain) was recorded many times. No antigen is known for it. Naive CD4+ cells had CD25+ Tregs removed. TCRdb itself ran the 5' RACE reads through MiXCR, one entry per CDR3 protein. The table includes 25,000 to 40,000 distinct CDR3 sequences, approximately 27% detected once. Between the trimmed V and J ends, which lost 6 bases and 3 bases, there was a span of 2 bases. This CDR3 comprises 10 residues. From germline, CDR1 is MDHEN and CDR2 SYDVKM. Study-level results: Greatest tumor Treg TCR overlap was with tumor naive CD4+ cells. Larger-cohort validation covered only one TCR beta V-J rearrangement.

The TCR comes from a female donor with breast cancer. The gene calls are TRBV28 and TRBJ2-5; no clear D. Sequencing was performed on naive CD4+ T cells sorted from a lymph node. Subset indicated: naive CD4+ T cells, CD4+CD45RA+CD25-. The CDR3 spells CASRKETQYF. The CDR3 bases are TGTGCCAGCAGAAAAGAGACCCAGTACTTC. Together with reference TRBV28 and TRBJ2-5, the CDR3 gives the full variable domain: DVKVTQSSRYLVKRTGEKVFLECVQDMDHENMFWYRQDPGLGLRLIYFSYDVKMKEKGDIPEGYSVSREKKERFSLILESASTNQTSMYLCASRKETQYFGPGTRLLVL.